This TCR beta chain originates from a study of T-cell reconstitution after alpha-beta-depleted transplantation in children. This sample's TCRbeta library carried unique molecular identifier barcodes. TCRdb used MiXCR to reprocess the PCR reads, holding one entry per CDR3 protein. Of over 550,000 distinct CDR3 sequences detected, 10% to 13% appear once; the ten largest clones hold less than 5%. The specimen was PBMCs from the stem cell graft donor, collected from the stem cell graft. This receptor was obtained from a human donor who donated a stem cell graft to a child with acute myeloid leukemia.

CDR3 region: CASSSGTGRGEQYF. DNA for the CDR3: TGTGCCAGCAGTTCCGGGACAGGAAGAGGGGAGCAGTACTTC. The rearrangement uses TRBV12-3 or TRBV12-4 and TRBJ2-7; TRBD1 matches 8 bases. Trimming removed 4 bases from V and 7 bases from J; junction bases left unmatched: 9. CDR3 size: 14 residues.